Shown below are 24 T cell receptor beta chains from a single sample sequenced in a study of blood T cells in healthy people across ages. Alongside a J-beta primer mix, a sample-barcoded 5' primer served in a second PCR lasting about 7 to 11 cycles. In TCRdb, the 5' RACE reads were re-called with MiXCR into one record per CDR3 protein. This table holds hundreds of thousands of distinct CDR3 sequences, about 30% found once. Input material: blood. These receptor sequences come from a woman of 80 years or more in good health.

This clonotype was observed at least ten times. V gene TRBV5-1 combines with J gene TRBJ2-3; TRBD1 matches 8 bases. CDR1 and CDR2 (germline): SGHRS, YFSETQ. V shed 4 bases and J 4 bases; nucleotides not matched to a gene: 8. This CDR3 is built from 15 residues. CDR3 nucleotides: TGCGCCAGCAGCCCGGGGACAGGACGGGCAGATACGCAGTATTTT. It translates to CASSPGTGRADTQYF. Complete variable domain (other parts from reference TRBV5-1 and TRBJ2-3): KAGVTQTPRYLIKTRGQQVTLSCSPISGHRSVSWYQQTPGQGLQFLFEYFSETQRNKGNFPGRFSGRQFSNSRSEMNVSTLELGDSALYLCASSPGTGRADTQYFGPGTRLTVL.

This clonotype was counted a few times. Germline and junction disagree at one end, which may indicate a read error. The chain links TRBV10-3 to TRBJ1-1; the match to TRBD1 covers 8 bases. This CDR3 has 15 residues. The germline V gene has CDR1 ENHRY and CDR2 SYGVKD. The CDR3 DNA is TGTGCCATCAGTGCTGGGACAGGCCTGAACGCTGAAGCTTTCTTT. Its translation is CAISAGTGLNAEAFF.

This clonotype was detected many times. The V and J genes are TRBV7-3 and TRBJ2-4; D remains ambiguous. V lost 5 bases to trimming and J lost 1 base, with 33 bases between them. The CDR3 sequence is 22 residues long. Germline V gene lookup returns CDR1 SGHTA and CDR2 FQGTGA. The chain's CDR3 is CASSRTRFFASKSPSAKNIQYF. As DNA, the CDR3 is TGTGCCAGCAGCCGGACCCGGTTCTTTGCTTCTAAATCCCCGTCGGCCAAAAACATTCAGTACTTC.

The V call is TRBV9, the J call TRBJ1-6, with 7 nucleotides matching TRBD1. The CDR3 length is 21 residues. Looked up from germline, CDR1 is SGDLS and CDR2 is YYNGEE. The trim removed 3 bases at V and 0 bases at J, leaving 18 bases unmatched. CDR3 in DNA: TGTGCCAGCAGCGACCGACAGGGAGGGGACTTTAAAAGCTCCTATAATTCACCCCTCCACTTT. Residues: CASSDRQGGDFKSSYNSPLHF. Full variable domain (rest looked up from reference TRBV9 and TRBJ1-6): DSGVTQTPKHLITATGQRVTLRCSPRSGDLSVYWYQQSLDQGLQFLIQYYNGEERAKGNILERFSAQQFPDLHSELNLSSLELGDSALYFCASSDRQGGDFKSSYNSPLHFGNGTRLTVT.

The gene calls are TRBV7-2 and TRBJ2-6; D might be TRBD2 (6 bases). The CDR3 contains 16 residues. The ends were cut back, 8 bases at V and 0 bases at J, with 14 bases in the middle. Germline CDR1 is SGHTA and CDR2 is FQGNSA. The CDR3 coding sequence is TGTGCCAGCGCCGGGGGACCGAGCTCTGGGGCCAACGTCCTGACTTTC. Protein: CASAGGPSSGANVLTF. Full variable domain (rest looked up from reference TRBV7-2 and TRBJ2-6): GAGVSQSPSNKVTEKGKDVELRCDPISGHTALYWYRQSLGQGLEFLIYFQGNSAPDKSGLPSDRFSAERTGGSVSTLTIQRTQQEDSAVYLCASAGGPSSGANVLTFGAGSRLTVL.

In this sample, this clonotype turned up many times. The CDR3 here is CSAGRRTSNEQYF. The CDR3, as DNA: TGCAGTGCTGGTCGGAGGACTAGCAACGAGCAGTACTTC. This chain connects TRBV20-1 to TRBJ2-7, with 8 bases matching TRBD2. CDR3 length: 13 residues. The J segment lost 5 bases and the V segment lost 5 bases, leaving 8 bases of the junction unmatched. Germline CDR1 and CDR2: DFQATT and SNEGSKA (reference sequence).

The chain has TRBV5-1 and TRBJ2-4; possible D gene TRBD2, 5 bases. The tail of the sequence fits TRBJ2-7 better, so the J call may be wrong. Germline CDR1 is SGHRS and CDR2 is YFSETQ. The CDR3 is made up of 17 amino acids. Here the CDR3 reads CASSLFPMGSPGYEQYF. The CDR3 DNA is TGCGCCAGCAGCTTGTTTCCTATGGGGTCCCCGGGGTACGAGCAGTACTTC.

This clonotype has just a few counts. CDR3 loop: CASTVAGQNTEAFF. CDR3 bases: TGTGCCAGCACGGTCGCAGGGCAGAACACTGAAGCTTTCTTT. The genes are TRBV7-6 and TRBJ1-1; TRBD1 might be the D (5 bases). Per the germline V gene, CDR1 is SGHVS and CDR2 is FNYEAQ. V lost 7 bases, J lost 1 base, and 13 bases lay in between. The CDR3 extends over 14 amino acids.

This chain links TRBV5-6 with TRBJ2-5; TRBD2 matches 12 bases. The V gene end was trimmed by 1 base and the J gene end by 5 bases; junction bases not matched to a gene: 6. The germline V gene has CDR1 SGHDT and CDR2 YYEEEE. The CDR3 runs to 16 residues. Here the CDR3 DNA reads TGTGCCAGCAGCTTGAAACTAGCGGGAGGAGGGGAGACCCAGTACTTC. It encodes CASSLKLAGGGETQYF.

This clonotype was found a few times. Its ends do not fully match the called genes, so a read error is possible. This CDR3 is CANSLDLLSDTEAFF. CDR3 in DNA: TGCGCCAACAGCTTGGATTTGCTTAGTGACACTGAAGCTTTCTTT. The rearrangement links TRBV5-1 to TRBJ1-1, with D hard to call. Germline lookup yields CDR1 SGHRS and CDR2 YFSETQ. This CDR3 has 15 residues. Complete variable domain (other parts from reference TRBV5-1 and TRBJ1-1): KAGVTQTPRYLIKTRGQQVTLSCSPISGHRSVSWYQQTPGQGLQFLFEYFSETQRNKGNFPGRFSGRQFSNSRSEMNVSTLELGDSALYLCANSLDLLSDTEAFFGQGTRLTVV.

This chain joins TRBV7-2 and TRBJ1-1; unclear D gene. CDR1 is SGHTA, CDR2 FQGNSA, per germline. The CDR3 runs 14 residues. Trimming cost V 5 bases and J 0 bases, with 10 bases left between them. CDR3 protein: CASSPAMVNTEAFF. The DNA of the CDR3 is TGTGCCAGCAGCCCCGCCATGGTGAACACTGAAGCTTTCTTT.

Ten or more counts support this clonotype. J is TRBJ1-2 and V is TRBV7-3; unclear D gene. The CDR3 loop spans 13 amino acids. CDR1 and CDR2 from the germline V gene are SGHTA and FQGTGA. V was shortened by 5 bases and J by 7 bases, with 14 bases between the two germline ends. In DNA form, the CDR3 reads TGTGCCAGCAGCGAAACCTTTGGTAGTGGCTACACCTTC. This translates into CASSETFGSGYTF.

This clonotype came up once. One end of the junction is discordant with germline, which a read error may explain. The chain couples TRBV27 to TRBJ2-6; D possibly corresponds to TRBD1 (5 bases). From germline, CDR1 is MNHEY and CDR2 SMNVEV (reference sequence). CDR3 length: 16 amino acids. In nucleotides, the CDR3 is TGTGCCAGCAGTCGGAATCGGGCGTCTGGGGCCAACGTCCCGACTTTC. Translation gives CASSRNRASGANVPTF.

Many counts were recorded for this clonotype. The J gene is TRBJ1-2, the V gene TRBV6-1; 9 bases align to TRBD1. This CDR3 has 14 amino acids. Germline V CDR1 and CDR2: MNHNS, SASEGT. V trimming: 7 bases; J trimming: 5 bases; junction bases outside the gene matches: 8. CDR3 residues: CASMWGTGSYGYTF. In DNA, the CDR3 is TGTGCCAGCATGTGGGGGACAGGGAGTTATGGCTACACCTTC.

This clonotype occurred many times. This chain joins TRBV30 and TRBJ2-5; D call uncertain. With 5 bases removed from V and 8 bases from J, the gap between germline ends came to 12 bases. This CDR3 is 11 amino acids long. Germline V lookup: CDR1 GTSNPN, CDR2 SVGIG (reference sequence). The CDR3 is CAWSTSETQYF. DNA for the CDR3: TGTGCCTGGTCGACCTCGGAAACCCAGTACTTC.

The chain couples TRBV12-3 or TRBV12-4 to TRBJ2-3; 11 bases match TRBD2. V gave up 7 bases and J gave up 0 bases; unmatched junction bases: 6. The CDR3 is 16 residues long. The CDR3 region has the DNA TGTGCCAGCACCGGGACTAGCGGAGGAAGCACAGATACGCAGTATTTT. Translated, it gives CASTGTSGGSTDTQYF.

There are many counts of this clonotype. The chain has TRBV20-1 and TRBJ1-1; D uncertain. CDR1 and CDR2 (germline): DFQATT, SNEGSKA (reference sequence). V lost 0 bases, J lost 11 bases, and 13 bases lay in between. This CDR3 is built from 12 residues. Written as DNA, the CDR3 is TGCAGTGCTAGAGAGGAGGCGCTCGGGGCTTTCTTT. Residues: CSAREEALGAFF.

The gene calls are TRBV29-1 and TRBJ1-1; possible D gene TRBD1, 5 bases. The CDR3 has 12 amino acids. The ends were cut back, 2 bases at V and 5 bases at J, with 9 bases in the middle. Germline V CDR1 and CDR2: SQVTM, ANQGSEA. The CDR3 sequence: CSVELGVTEAFF. Here the CDR3 DNA reads TGCAGCGTTGAATTAGGGGTAACTGAAGCTTTCTTT.

The chain has TRBV2 and TRBJ1-4; weak D call: TRBD1 (6 bases). The V gene's germline CDR1 is SNHLY and CDR2 FYNNEI. The CDR3 length is 14 residues. Trimming took off 4 bases at V and 5 bases at J, with 11 bases between the two ends. The CDR3 is CASSGGGPNEKLFF. The CDR3 DNA reads as TGTGCCAGCAGTGGTGGGGGGCCCAATGAAAAACTGTTTTTT. Full variable domain (outside the CDR3, taken from reference TRBV2 and TRBJ1-4): EPEVTQTPSHQVTQMGQEVILRCVPISNHLYFYWYRQILGQKVEFLVSFYNNEISEKSEIFDDQFSVERPDGSNFTLKIRSTKLEDSAMYFCASSGGGPNEKLFFGSGTQLSVL.

This clonotype appeared a few times. A much larger clone sits a single nucleotide away, making a read error possible. V usage is TRBV5-1 and J usage is TRBJ2-5, with 8 bases identical to TRBD1. The length of the CDR3 is 14 residues. After removal of 4 bases from V and 13 bases from J, the junction contained 15 bases not matched to a gene. CDR1 is SGHRS, CDR2 YFSETQ, per germline. The CDR3: CASSLDRVRDERYF. As DNA, the CDR3 is TGCGCCAGCAGCCTGGACAGGGTGAGGGACGAGCGGTACTTC. The complete variable domain, with remaining parts taken from reference TRBV5-1 and TRBJ2-5, reads KAGVTQTPRYLIKTRGQQVTLSCSPISGHRSVSWYQQTPGQGLQFLFEYFSETQRNKGNFPGRFSGRQFSNSRSEMNVSTLELGDSALYLCASSLDRVRDERYFGPGTRLLVL.

The chain employs TRBV29-1 and TRBJ2-5; weak D call: TRBD2 (6 bases). CDR1 is SQVTM and CDR2 is ANQGSEA in the germline V gene. V was pared by 0 bases and J by 5 bases, with 19 bases between. CDR3 length: 16 amino acids. CDR3 amino acids: CSVEEVLAWTVETQYF. The CDR3 coding sequence is TGCAGCGTTGAAGAGGTGCTAGCGTGGACGGTCGAGACCCAGTACTTC.

Remarks on this clonotype: One end of the junction does not line up with germline, which may come from a read error. The CDR3 coding sequence is TGCGCCAGCAGCTCGAGGGGGACAGCCTCCCACAATGAGCAGTTCTTC. As protein: CASSSRGTASHNEQFF. The rearrangement links TRBV5-1 to TRBJ2-1; 7 positions agree with TRBD1. Germline CDR1 SGHRS, CDR2 YFSETQ. This CDR3 comprises 16 residues.

Points on this clonotype: The junction departs from germline at one end; a sequencing error may be responsible. V and J are TRBV20-1 and TRBJ2-1; D call uncertain. Germline values: CDR1 DFQATT, CDR2 SNEGSKA (reference sequence). The CDR3 sequence is 15 residues long. CDR3 nucleotide sequence: TGCAGTGCTGGAGATCCGACTGCACCCTACAATGAGCAGTTCTTC. It is translated as CSAGDPTAPYNEQFF.

V is TRBV21-1 and J is TRBJ2-5; TRBD2 reflects the table's D call only, with no check against the DNA. TRBV21-1 is described as a pseudogene. The CDR3 covers 17 residues. CDR3 bases: TGTGCCAGCAGCGCCCCCCCGACAGACCCAATGGGGGGGACCCAGTACTTC. The encoded protein is CASSAPPTDPMGGTQYF.